This is a list of T cell receptor beta chains from one sample in a study of T cell responses to AZD1222 COVID-19 vaccine. TCRdb's table, derived via immunoSEQ multiplex PCR, lists solely in-frame clones and lacks some. The repertoire has about 150,000 clones, 93% of them found once; the top ten carry about 9.1%. The sample consisted of peripheral blood, taken on day 0 of AZD1222 vaccination. The receptors here all came from an adult in good health. Both conserved end residues are part of each CDR3. The D gene is left open where the match is weak. The size of a clone is reported for some rows only, either as once, few or many, or as a class for expanded clones.

D,size,V,J,DNA,CDR3
NA,NA,TRBV28,TRBJ2-5,TGTGCCAGCAGTTTAAGGGAGACCCAGTACTTC,CASSLRETQYF
NA,NA,TRBV10-1,TRBJ1-3,TGCGCCAGTGTCCAGGGAAACACCATATATTTT,CASVQGNTIYF
TRBD2,NA,TRBV3-1/TRBV3-2,TRBJ2-7,TGTGCCAGCAGTTACTCCCAAACTAGCGGGGGGACCCACGAGCAGTACTTC,CASSYSQTSGGTHEQYF
TRBD1,NA,TRBV12-3/TRBV12-4,TRBJ1-1,TGTGCCAGCGGACAGGGAGGGGACACTGAAGCTTTCTTT,CASGQGGDTEAFF
NA,NA,TRBV15,TRBJ2-2,TGTGCCACCAGCAGAGGGTCTCTGTTAGCCGGGGAGCTGTTTTTT,CATSRGSLLAGELFF
TRBD1,NA,TRBV19,TRBJ2-7,TGTGCCAGTAGTCCGCGGACAGGGACAGGCGAGCAGTACTTC,CASSPRTGTGEQYF
NA,NA,TRBV30,TRBJ1-3,TGTGCCTGGAGTGTGCAGGGAAACACCATATATTTT,CAWSVQGNTIYF
NA,NA,TRBV7-2,TRBJ1-1,TGTGCATCCGGGTCGCGCACTGAAGCTTTCTTT,CASGSRTEAFF
TRBD1,NA,TRBV6-2/TRBV6-3,TRBJ2-1,TGTGCCAGCAGTTACGCGACAGGGGTCGGGAAAAATGAGCAGTTCTTC,CASSYATGVGKNEQFF
TRBD2,once,TRBV6-2/TRBV6-3,TRBJ2-1,TGTGCCAGCAGCAATCCATGGCTAGCGGGGGAATTCTACAATGAGCAGTTCTTC,CASSNPWLAGEFYNEQFF
NA,NA,TRBV10-3,TRBJ2-7,TGTGCCATCAGTGAGCTACAGGGAAGTTCGATCGAGCAGTACTTC,CAISELQGSSIEQYF
NA,NA,TRBV6-5,TRBJ1-1,TGTGCCAGCAGTAAGCGGGGGGGACCGCGATCTGAAGCTTTCTTT,CASSKRGGPRSEAFF
NA,NA,TRBV7-9,TRBJ2-1,TGTGCCAGCAGCCCGATGGGGGCACGGCACAATGAGCAGTTCTTC,CASSPMGARHNEQFF
NA,NA,TRBV12-5,TRBJ1-1,TGTGCTAGTGGTTTGGTATTAGGCATGAACACTGAAGCTTTCTTT,CASGLVLGMNTEAFF
NA,NA,TRBV7-3,TRBJ2-2,TGTGCCAGCAGCTTAGGCTCCACCGGGGAGCTGTTTTTT,CASSLGSTGELFF
TRBD1,few,TRBV19,TRBJ1-1,TGTGCCAGTAGGACTGACAGGGTGTGGACTGAAGCTTTCTTT,CASRTDRVWTEAFF
NA,NA,TRBV27,TRBJ2-2,TGTGCCAGCAGTTTAAGAGGCGGTCGCGGCACCGGGGAGCTGTTTTTT,CASSLRGGRGTGELFF
NA,NA,TRBV9,TRBJ1-2,TGTGCCAGCAGCCCACGACAGGTGGAGGGCTACACCTTC,CASSPRQVEGYTF
NA,NA,TRBV19,TRBJ1-1,TGTGCCAGTAATCCGGGGATAAACACTGAAGCTTTCTTT,CASNPGINTEAFF
NA,NA,TRBV27,TRBJ1-6,TGTGCCAGCAGTTTATTTCGGGTTGGGGAGGCACCGCGGGGCTATAATTCACCCCTCCACTTT,CASSLFRVGEAPRGYNSPLHF
TRBD1,once,TRBV28,TRBJ1-4,TGTGCCAGCAGTTCGACAGGGGAGACTGAAAAACTGTTTTTT,CASSSTGETEKLFF
NA,NA,TRBV11-3,TRBJ1-2,TGTGCCAGCAGCTTACGGGGGAATAACTATGGCTACACCTTC,CASSLRGNNYGYTF
TRBD2,NA,TRBV29-1,TRBJ2-1,TGCAGCGTTGAAGATAAGACTAGCGGGGACGCCTACAATGAGCAGTTCTTC,CSVEDKTSGDAYNEQFF
TRBD1,NA,TRBV28,TRBJ2-2,TGTGCCAGCAGTTTAACAGGGGGCACCGGGGAGCTGTTTTTT,CASSLTGGTGELFF
NA,NA,TRBV4-1,TRBJ1-5,TGCGCCAGCAGCCAAGATGGCCGGGGAGGAAATCAGCCCCAGCATTTT,CASSQDGRGGNQPQHF
NA,NA,TRBV10-3,TRBJ1-6,TGTGCCATCAGTGGACAGATAGGTTTTTCACCCCTCCACTTT,CAISGQIGFSPLHF
NA,NA,TRBV4-2,TRBJ1-1,TGTGCCAGCAGCCGACTACAGGGGAACACTGAAGCTTTCTTT,CASSRLQGNTEAFF
TRBD1,NA,TRBV10-3,TRBJ1-1,TGTGCCATCAGCGGGACAGGGGACACTGAAGCTTTCTTT,CAISGTGDTEAFF
TRBD1,NA,TRBV27,TRBJ1-1,TGTGCCAGCAGTCCGACAGGGGTTACTGAAGCTTTCTTT,CASSPTGVTEAFF
NA,few,TRBV19,TRBJ1-6,TGTGCCAGTAGTATAGGAGTGTCACCCCTCCACTTT,CASSIGVSPLHF
NA,NA,TRBV7-3,TRBJ2-1,TGTGCCAGCAGCCCAGCCCCCCTGGGGCCCTCCGTTTACAATGAGCAGTTCTTC,CASSPAPLGPSVYNEQFF
NA,NA,TRBV7-9,TRBJ1-5,TGTGCCAGCAGCTTAGGACAGTCCAATCAGCCCCAGCATTTT,CASSLGQSNQPQHF
TRBD1,NA,TRBV7-8,TRBJ1-5,TGTGCCAGCAGGGGGACAGGGAATCAGCCCCAGCATTTT,CASRGTGNQPQHF